This TCR beta chain was found in a study of blood T cell repertoires in COVID-19. Background on the study: Collection of acute and convalescent COVID-19 samples took place in the United States, Italy and Spain. From T cells, B-cell-depleted T cells, or PBMCs came the material, which was cDNA or gDNA.

In the authors' workflow: Reference gene primer amplification gave estimated nucleated cell counts. Clones were read by immunoSEQ multiplex PCR, and TCRdb kept only the in-frame ones, dropping some. The DNA was the basis for D and trimming; V, J and clone size are from that table. Of around 93,000 clones listed, over 75% were seen once; the top ten hold over 8.5%. The CDR3 totals 11 residues. Germline CDR1 is SGHTS and CDR2 is YDEGEE. V dropped 4 bases and J dropped 9 bases, with 10 bases sitting between them. The chain has TRBV5-8 and TRBJ1-1, with unresolved D. The TCR was taken from a man of 80 years or more with acute or convalescent COVID-19. The sequencing input was peripheral blood. CDR3 nucleotide sequence: TGTGCCAGCAGCCCGAGGATAAAAGCTTTCTTT. Protein: CASSPRIKAFF.